This T cell receptor (beta chain) was recorded in a study of monozygotic twins with inflammatory bowel disease. Study-level results: Distinction of different T cell subtypes was not possible.

Using the 5' RACE reads, TCRdb records one entry per CDR3 protein without DNA. Here the sample table reports approximately 330,000 distinct CDR3 sequences. Comments on this clonotype: Antigen unknown.

The sample consisted of blood. The sequence derives from a human donor with ulcerative colitis or Crohn's disease, or a healthy co-twin of an affected twin (not recorded which).

The chain's CDR3 is CASREGYEQYF. The V gene is TRBV28, the J gene TRBJ2-7. Per germline, CDR1 MDHEN and CDR2 SYDVKM. The CDR3 totals 11 residues. Using reference TRBV28 and TRBJ2-7 for the parts outside the CDR3, the full variable domain is DVKVTQSSRYLVKRTGEKVFLECVQDMDHENMFWYRQDPGLGLRLIYFSYDVKMKEKGDIPEGYSVSREKKERFSLILESASTNQTSMYLCASREGYEQYFGPGTRLTVT.